One and the same sample provided the 9 T cell receptor beta chains below, sequenced in a study of long-term antiretroviral therapy in people with HIV. Survey-level resolution applied to immunoSEQ assay v3.0. Method: immunoSEQ multiplex PCR; TCRdb's copy keeps in-frame clones and lacks some. The data contain 25,000 to 35,000 clones, more than 85% of them singletons. The sequences come from unsorted PBMCs, collected almost 6.6 years after starting antiretroviral therapy. The receptors shown here come from a woman in her thirties or forties with HIV.

The gene calls are TRBV6-5 and TRBJ1-5; D possibly corresponds to TRBD1 (5 bases). This CDR3 is built from 15 residues. The germline V and J ends were trimmed by 6 bases and 5 bases, with 17 bases remaining between them. CDR1 is MNHEY, CDR2 SVGAGI, per germline. The CDR3 here is CASSPDSLGYQPQHF. The CDR3 DNA is TGTGCCAGCAGCCCAGACAGCCTGGGGTATCAGCCCCAGCATTTT.

The rearrangement joins TRBV5-4 to TRBJ2-7; 8 nucleotides align to TRBD2. V shed 0 bases, J shed 6 bases, and the junction held 5 bases outside the gene matches. CDR3 size: 14 residues. CDR1 and CDR2 (germline): SGHNT, YYREEE (reference sequence). CDR3: CASSLVSGVSEQYF. For the CDR3, the DNA is TGTGCCAGCAGCTTGGTTAGCGGGGTGAGCGAGCAGTACTTC.

The chain links TRBV6-5 to TRBJ2-3; 10 bases agree with TRBD2. V shed 5 bases and J 5 bases; nucleotides not matched to a gene: 4. The CDR3 loop spans 14 amino acids. The germline V gene encodes CDR1 MNHEY and CDR2 SVGAGI. The CDR3 sequence is CASSKRGGLDTQYF. CDR3 bases: TGTGCCAGCAGTAAGCGGGGGGGATTAGATACGCAGTATTTT.

The chain links TRBV5-4 to TRBJ1-2; 7 nucleotides align to TRBD1. The length of the CDR3 is 15 residues. The trim removed 5 bases at V and 1 base at J, leaving 8 bases unmatched. The germline V gene encodes CDR1 SGHNT and CDR2 YYREEE (reference sequence). The CDR3 loop reads CASSSKGQNNYGYTF. The CDR3 nucleotides read TGTGCCAGCAGTTCAAAGGGACAGAATAACTATGGCTACACCTTC.

V usage is TRBV27 and J usage is TRBJ1-2; tentatively, D is TRBD1 (5 bases). Per germline, CDR1 MNHEY and CDR2 SMNVEV (reference sequence). The CDR3 runs 16 residues. Trimming cost V 3 bases and J 2 bases, with 16 bases left between them. The CDR3 nucleotides read TGTGCCAGCAGTTTTTCCCGAGGGGCTAGGAACTATGGCTACACCTTC. Translating it yields CASSFSRGARNYGYTF.

The genes are TRBV29-1 and TRBJ2-7; no clear D gene. This CDR3 is 12 amino acids long. Per the germline V gene, CDR1 is SQVTM and CDR2 is ANQGSEA. V lost 4 bases and J 0 bases, leaving 7 bases between the germline ends. The CDR3 DNA reads as TGCAGCGTTGTGCACAACTCCTACGAGCAGTACTTC. This codes for CSVVHNSYEQYF.

The genes are TRBV5-1 and TRBJ2-5; 8 nucleotides match TRBD1. The CDR3 is 17 residues long. In germline, CDR1 is SGHRS, CDR2 YFSETQ. Trimming removed 3 bases from V and 5 bases from J; junction bases left unmatched: 15. The CDR3 nucleotides read TGCGCCAGCAGCTCTATTTCCGGGACAGGAATCGGGGAGACCCAGTACTTC. Protein product: CASSSISGTGIGETQYF.

The V call is TRBV7-8, the J call TRBJ1-5; D uncertain. The CDR3 covers 14 residues. From germline, CDR1 is SGHVS and CDR2 FQNEAQ. V was clipped by 2 bases and J by 2 bases, with 7 bases between them. The CDR3 coding sequence is TGTGCCAGCAGCTTAAGTGATGGCAATCAGCCCCAGCATTTT. This gives the protein CASSLSDGNQPQHF.

With respect to this clone: Other DNA sequences in the sample encode the same CDR3. The chain recombines TRBV4-3 with TRBJ2-3; D call uncertain. Germline CDR1 and CDR2: LGHNA and YSLEER. Trimming pared 2 bases from V and 2 bases from J, leaving 8 bases between. The CDR3 consists of 14 residues. CDR3 loop: CASSQLGITDTQYF. CDR3 bases: TGCGCCAGCAGCCAATTGGGTATCACAGATACGCAGTATTTT.